This T cell receptor beta chain was sequenced for a study of CD8 T cells in ankylosing spondylitis. This clonotype was seen many times. Its cognate antigen is unknown. Quantitative molecular-barcoded 5'-RACE generated the TCR beta libraries. A single record per CDR3 protein comes from TCRdb applying MiXCR to the 5' RACE reads. The data contain roughly 40,000 distinct CDR3 sequences, about 10% of them singletons. Study-level points and caveats: In ankylosing spondylitis blood, a motif of roughly 8 highly homologous TCR beta variants appeared characteristic. Past studies reported some motif variants in reactive arthritis synovial fluid and blood.

Losses at the gene ends were 4 bases for V and 5 bases for J; bases not matched to a gene: 20. Germline V CDR1 and CDR2: SGHRS, YFSETQ. This CDR3 contains 18 residues. The V call is TRBV5-1, the J call TRBJ2-7; 8 bases map to TRBD1. The sequence derives from a male donor with ankylosing spondylitis or in good health (not recorded which). The sample taken for sequencing was blood, either unsorted or a sorted T cell fraction (not recorded which). The CDR3 DNA is TGCGCCAGCAGCCACTCTCCGGACAGGGACCCCTTTTTAGACGAGCAGTACTTC. It codes for CASSHSPDRDPFLDEQYF.